The 10 T cell receptor beta chains below were found in one sample sequenced in a study of CD8 T cells in ankylosing spondylitis. TCRdb used MiXCR to reprocess the 5' RACE reads, holding one entry per CDR3 protein. The table lists approximately 350,000 distinct CDR3 sequences, roughly 15% of them singletons, with less than 1.1% in the top ten. Sequenced input: blood, either unsorted or a sorted T cell fraction (not recorded which). These TCRs come from a male donor with ankylosing spondylitis or in good health (not recorded which).

Only a few counts were recorded for this clonotype. This rearrangement joins TRBV29-1 to TRBJ2-7; 7 bases match TRBD1. This CDR3 is 14 amino acids long. V was pared by 6 bases and J by 5 bases, with 13 bases of the junction left unmatched. CDR1 SQVTM and CDR2 ANQGSEA come from the germline V gene. CDR3 loop: CSVLGPGGTHEQYF. DNA for the CDR3: TGCAGCGTCCTGGGGCCAGGGGGAACCCACGAGCAGTACTTC.

The rearrangement uses TRBV5-1 and TRBJ2-7; TRBD1 matches 9 bases. CDR1 SGHRS and CDR2 YFSETQ come from the germline V gene. This CDR3 has 12 residues. Losses at the gene ends were 2 bases for V and 7 bases for J; bases not matched to a gene: 1. The CDR3 DNA reads TGCGCCAGCAGCTTCGACAGGGGGGAGCAGTACTTC. Protein sequence: CASSFDRGEQYF. The full variable domain, rest sourced from reference TRBV5-1 and TRBJ2-7, is KAGVTQTPRYLIKTRGQQVTLSCSPISGHRSVSWYQQTPGQGLQFLFEYFSETQRNKGNFPGRFSGRQFSNSRSEMNVSTLELGDSALYLCASSFDRGEQYFGPGTRLTVT.

This clonotype was observed many times. V usage is TRBV4-1 and J usage is TRBJ2-5; the match to TRBD2 covers 7 bases. J was trimmed by 2 bases and V by 1 base; bases with no gene match: 7. The CDR3 consists of 16 residues. Germline lookup yields CDR1 MGHRA and CDR2 YSYEKL. The CDR3 protein is CASSQGNGGSQETQYF. In DNA form, the CDR3 reads TGCGCCAGCAGCCAAGGAAACGGGGGGTCACAAGAGACCCAGTACTTC.

This clonotype has only a few counts. The J gene is TRBJ1-6, the V gene TRBV12-2; the table gives TRBD1 as D, unverified against the DNA. TRBV12-2 corresponds to a pseudogene. The length of the CDR3 is 14 residues. The CDR3 spells CASRRDRDNSPLHF. CDR3 bases: TGTGCAAGTCGCCGGGACAGGGATAATTCACCCCTCCACTTT.

This clonotype was detected only a few times. The V gene is TRBV4-2, the J gene TRBJ2-1, with 10 positions matching TRBD2. J lost 1 base, V lost 3 bases, and 3 bases had no gene match. This CDR3 has 16 amino acids. Germline-derived CDR1 and CDR2 are LGHNA and YNFKEQ. The CDR3 DNA sequence: TGTGCCAGCAGCCAGGCTAGCGGGAGTTCCTACAATGAGCAGTTCTTC. Its protein product is CASSQASGSSYNEQFF.

The rearrangement joins TRBV9 to TRBJ2-3; D uncertain. The germline gives CDR1 SGDLS, CDR2 YYNGEE. The V end lost 1 base, the J end lost 3 bases, and 9 bases lay between the germline ends. This CDR3 spans 14 amino acids. CDR3 nucleotides: TGTGCCAGCAGCGTAAGCCAGATAACAGATACGCAGTATTTT. It yields the protein CASSVSQITDTQYF.

The chain is built from TRBV7-8 and TRBJ2-5; D not certain. The CDR3 covers 14 residues. V dropped 0 bases and J dropped 5 bases, with 10 bases sitting between them. CDR1 is SGHVS, CDR2 FQNEAQ, per germline. The CDR3 region is CASSLARLPETQYF. The CDR3 region has the DNA TGTGCCAGCAGCTTAGCCCGTCTCCCGGAGACCCAGTACTTC.

Ten or more counts support this clonotype. The chain uses TRBV11-2 and TRBJ1-2, with 8 bases identical to TRBD1. In germline, CDR1 is SGHAT, CDR2 FQNNGV. CDR3 length: 13 residues. The V and J ends lost 2 bases and 8 bases, in that order; junction bases with no gene match: 4. Written as DNA, the CDR3 is TGTGCCAGCAGCTTACCAGGGGGCTTAGGCTACACCTTC. The encoded protein is CASSLPGGLGYTF.

This chain links TRBV6-5 with TRBJ2-1, with 11 bases aligning to TRBD2. The CDR3 consists of 17 residues. J was trimmed by 5 bases and V by 4 bases; bases with no gene match: 10. Germline CDR1 and CDR2: MNHEY and SVGAGI. For the CDR3, the DNA is TGTGCCAGCAGTTTCGCCATTAGCGGGAGGGTGGACAATGAGCAGTTCTTC. This sequence encodes CASSFAISGRVDNEQFF.

This clonotype was observed a handful of times. The rearrangement uses TRBV6-5 and TRBJ2-3; no clear D gene. The CDR3 spans 15 residues. CDR1 MNHEY and CDR2 SVGAGI come from the germline V gene. The V end lost 2 bases, the J end lost 0 bases, and 9 bases lay between the germline ends. CDR3 loop: CASSYRLSSTDTQYF. The CDR3, as DNA: TGTGCCAGCAGTTACAGGCTCTCTAGCACAGATACGCAGTATTTT.